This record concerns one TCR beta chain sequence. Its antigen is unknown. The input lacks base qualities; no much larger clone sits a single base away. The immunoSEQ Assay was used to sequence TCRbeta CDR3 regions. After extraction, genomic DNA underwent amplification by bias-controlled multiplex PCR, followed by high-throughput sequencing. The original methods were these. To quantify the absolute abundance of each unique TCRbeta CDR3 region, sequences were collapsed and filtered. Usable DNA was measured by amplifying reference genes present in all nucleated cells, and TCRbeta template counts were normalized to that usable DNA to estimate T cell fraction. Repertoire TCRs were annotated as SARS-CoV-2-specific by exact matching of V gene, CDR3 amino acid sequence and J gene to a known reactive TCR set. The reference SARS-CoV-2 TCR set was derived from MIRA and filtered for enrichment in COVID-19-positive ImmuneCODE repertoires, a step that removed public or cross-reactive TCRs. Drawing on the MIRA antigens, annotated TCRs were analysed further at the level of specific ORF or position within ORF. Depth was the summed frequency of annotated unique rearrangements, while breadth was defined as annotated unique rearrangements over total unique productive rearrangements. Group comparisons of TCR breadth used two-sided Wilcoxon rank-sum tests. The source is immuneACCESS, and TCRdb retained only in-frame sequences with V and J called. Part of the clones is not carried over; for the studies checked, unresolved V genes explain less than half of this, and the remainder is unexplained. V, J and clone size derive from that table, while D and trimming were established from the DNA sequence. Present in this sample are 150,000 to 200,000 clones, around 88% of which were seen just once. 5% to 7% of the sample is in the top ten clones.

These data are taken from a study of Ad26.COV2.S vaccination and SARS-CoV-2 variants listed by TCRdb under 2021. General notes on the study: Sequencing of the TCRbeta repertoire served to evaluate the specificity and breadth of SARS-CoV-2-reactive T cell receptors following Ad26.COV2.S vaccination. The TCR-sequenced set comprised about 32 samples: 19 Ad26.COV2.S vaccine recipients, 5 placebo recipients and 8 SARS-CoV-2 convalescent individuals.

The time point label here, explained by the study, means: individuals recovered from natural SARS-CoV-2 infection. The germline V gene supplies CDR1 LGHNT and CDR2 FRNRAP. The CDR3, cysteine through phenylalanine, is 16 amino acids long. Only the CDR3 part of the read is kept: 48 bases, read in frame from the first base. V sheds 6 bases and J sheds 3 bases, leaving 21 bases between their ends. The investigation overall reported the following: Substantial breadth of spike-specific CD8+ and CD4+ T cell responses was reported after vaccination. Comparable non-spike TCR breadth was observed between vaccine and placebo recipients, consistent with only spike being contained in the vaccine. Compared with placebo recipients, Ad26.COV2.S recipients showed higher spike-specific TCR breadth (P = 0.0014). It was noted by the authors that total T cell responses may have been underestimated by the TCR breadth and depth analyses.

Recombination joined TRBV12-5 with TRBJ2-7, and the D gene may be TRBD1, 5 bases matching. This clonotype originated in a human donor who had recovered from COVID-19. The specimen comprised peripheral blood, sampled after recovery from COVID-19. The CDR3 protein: CASGLPRRARNYEQYF. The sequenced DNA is TGTGCTAGTGGCCTTCCACGCAGGGCCCGGAACTACGAGCAGTACTTC. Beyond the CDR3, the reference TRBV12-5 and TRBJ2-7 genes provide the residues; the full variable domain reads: DARVTQTPRHKVTEMGQEVTMRCQPILGHNTVFWYRQTMMQGLELLAYFRNRAPLDDSGMPKDRFSAEMPDATLATLKIQPSEPRDSAVYFCASGLPRRARNYEQYFGPGTRLTVT.